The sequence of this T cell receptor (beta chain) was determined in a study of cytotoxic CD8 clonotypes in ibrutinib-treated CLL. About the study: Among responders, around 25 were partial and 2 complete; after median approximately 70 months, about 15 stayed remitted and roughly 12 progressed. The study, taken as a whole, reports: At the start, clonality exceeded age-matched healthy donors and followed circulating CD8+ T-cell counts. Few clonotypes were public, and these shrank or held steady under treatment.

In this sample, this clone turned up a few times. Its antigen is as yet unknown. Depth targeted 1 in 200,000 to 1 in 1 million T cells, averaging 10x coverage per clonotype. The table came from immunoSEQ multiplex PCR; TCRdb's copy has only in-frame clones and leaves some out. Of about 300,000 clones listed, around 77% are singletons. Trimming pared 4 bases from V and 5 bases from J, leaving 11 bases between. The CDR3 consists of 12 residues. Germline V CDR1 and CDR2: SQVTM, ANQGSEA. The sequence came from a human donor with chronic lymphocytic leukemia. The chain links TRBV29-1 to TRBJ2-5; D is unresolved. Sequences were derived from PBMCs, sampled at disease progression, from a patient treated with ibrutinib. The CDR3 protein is CSVVSVRETQYF. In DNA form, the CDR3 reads TGCAGCGTTGTCAGTGTGAGGGAGACCCAGTACTTC. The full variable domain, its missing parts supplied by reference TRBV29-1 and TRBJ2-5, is SAVISQKPSRDICQRGTSLTIQCQVDSQVTMMFWYRQQPGQSLTLIATANQGSEATYESGFVIDKFPISRPNLTFSTLTVSNMSPEDSSIYLCSVVSVRETQYFGPGTRLLVL.